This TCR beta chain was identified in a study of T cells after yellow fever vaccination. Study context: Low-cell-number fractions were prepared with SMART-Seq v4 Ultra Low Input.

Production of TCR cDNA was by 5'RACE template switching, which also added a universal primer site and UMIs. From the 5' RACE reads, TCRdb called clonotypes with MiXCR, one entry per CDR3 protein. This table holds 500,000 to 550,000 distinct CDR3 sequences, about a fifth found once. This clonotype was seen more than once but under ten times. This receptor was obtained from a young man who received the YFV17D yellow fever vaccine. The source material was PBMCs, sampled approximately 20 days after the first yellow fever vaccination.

The CDR3 protein is CASSSSPGGASYNEQFF. The CDR3 DNA reads as TGTGCCAGCAGTTCCTCCCCCGGGGGTGCCTCCTACAATGAGCAGTTCTTC. The chain links TRBV12-3 or TRBV12-4 to TRBJ2-1; D may be TRBD2 (6 bases). Trimming took 4 bases from V and 0 from J, leaving 16 bases between them. There are 17 residues in the CDR3.